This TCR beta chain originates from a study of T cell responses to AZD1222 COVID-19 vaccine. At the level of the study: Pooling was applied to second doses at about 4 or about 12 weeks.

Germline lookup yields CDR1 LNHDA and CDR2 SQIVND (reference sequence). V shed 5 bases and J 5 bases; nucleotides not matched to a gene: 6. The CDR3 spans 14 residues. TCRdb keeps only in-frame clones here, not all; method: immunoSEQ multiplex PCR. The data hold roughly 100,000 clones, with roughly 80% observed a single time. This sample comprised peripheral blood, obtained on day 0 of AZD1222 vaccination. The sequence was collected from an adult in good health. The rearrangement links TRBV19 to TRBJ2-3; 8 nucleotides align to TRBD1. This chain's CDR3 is CASSRQGPGDTQYF. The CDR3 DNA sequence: TGTGCCAGTAGTCGACAGGGGCCGGGAGATACGCAGTATTTT.